The 29 T cell receptor beta chains listed next were all sequenced from one sample in a study of shared clonotypes between healthy human individuals. The assay was immunoSEQ multiplex PCR, and TCRdb's table has in-frame clones only and misses some. The sample lists approximately 710,000 clones, 90% occurring once. Sequencing was carried out using memory CD8+ T cells from PBMCs. Subset described: CD45RO+ cells pooled with CCR7-negative TemRA cells. The receptors were sampled from a man aged 18 to 35 in good health. Some clones in this sample may be carry-over from other donors' samples.

The rearrangement joins TRBV18 to TRBJ1-2; TRBD1 matches at 10 bases. Germline V CDR1 and CDR2: KGHSH, LQKENI. V lost 3 bases to trimming and J lost 3 bases; unmatched junction nucleotides: 1. CDR3 length: 14 amino acids. The CDR3 DNA follows: TGTGCCAGCTCACCGGACAGGGGGTACTATGGCTACACCTTC. Protein: CASSPDRGYYGYTF.

J is TRBJ2-1 and V is TRBV29-1; 10 bases fit TRBD2. This CDR3 is 15 amino acids long. Trimming removed 0 bases from V and 10 bases from J; junction bases left unmatched: 9. Germline V gene data show CDR1 as SQVTM and CDR2 as ANQGSEA. The CDR3: CSVEDNLAGAPEQFF. The CDR3 bases are TGCAGCGTTGAAGATAACCTAGCGGGAGCCCCCGAGCAGTTCTTC.

The chain joins TRBV7-9 to TRBJ2-1; 7 bases line up with TRBD2. There are 15 residues in the CDR3. The germline CDR1 and CDR2 sequences are SEHNR and FQNEAQ (reference sequence). The V and J ends lost 4 bases and 2 bases, in that order; junction bases with no gene match: 5. The CDR3 DNA sequence: TGTGCCAGCAGCTACCTAGCGGAAACCTACAATGAGCAGTTCTTC. It codes for CASSYLAETYNEQFF.

The DNA for the CDR3 is TGTGCCAGCGGTGACTGGTTCGGCGAGCAGTACTTC. This encodes CASGDWFGEQYF. The V call is TRBV6-5, the J call TRBJ2-7; the D is unclear. The CDR3 has 12 amino acids. Trimming stripped 8 bases from V and 6 bases from J, with 14 bases between. Germline CDR1 reads MNHEY; CDR2 reads SVGAGI.

This chain links TRBV28 with TRBJ2-2; a possible D gene is TRBD1 (5 bases). The CDR3 totals 15 residues. Germline values: CDR1 MDHEN, CDR2 SYDVKM. The V end was cut by 10 bases, the J end by 4 bases, with 19 bases between. This CDR3 is CATQMQQESTGELFF. The CDR3 nucleotides are TGTGCCACCCAAATGCAACAGGAGTCCACCGGGGAGCTGTTTTTT. Variable domain in full (rest from reference TRBV28 and TRBJ2-2): DVKVTQSSRYLVKRTGEKVFLECVQDMDHENMFWYRQDPGLGLRLIYFSYDVKMKEKGDIPEGYSVSREKKERFSLILESASTNQTSMYLCATQMQQESTGELFFGEGSRLTVL.

The chain combines TRBV5-1 with TRBJ1-4; TRBD1 aligns across 7 bases. CDR3 length: 14 residues. V shed 3 bases and J 4 bases; nucleotides not matched to a gene: 3. The germline V gene has CDR1 SGHRS and CDR2 YFSETQ. The CDR3 DNA follows: TGCGCCAGCAGCTCCGGGACAGTTAATGAAAAACTGTTTTTT. Protein product: CASSSGTVNEKLFF.

The chain carries TRBV28 and TRBJ1-1; TRBD1 aligns across 7 bases. V lost 5 bases to trimming and J lost 4 bases; unmatched junction nucleotides: 16. Germline V gene data show CDR1 as MDHEN and CDR2 as SYDVKM. CDR3 size: 17 residues. The CDR3, as DNA: TGTGCCAGCAGTGCGAACCTATTCACAGGGGAGGGCACTGAAGCTTTCTTT. The encoded protein is CASSANLFTGEGTEAFF.

The chain has TRBV28 and TRBJ1-2; the match to TRBD1 covers 12 bases. Germline V CDR1 and CDR2: MDHEN, SYDVKM. J lost 6 bases, V lost 7 bases, and 15 bases had no gene match. The CDR3 is 17 amino acids. CDR3 residues: CASTLTGTGGGGDGYTF. In nucleotides, the CDR3 is TGTGCCAGCACCCTGACCGGGACAGGGGGCGGGGGGGATGGCTACACCTTC.

The chain uses TRBV5-6 and TRBJ2-5; weak D call: TRBD1 (5 bases). This CDR3 comprises 16 residues. Germline V gives CDR1 SGHDT, CDR2 YYEEEE. Trimming left V 2 bases short and J 5 bases short, with 19 bases between. The CDR3 loop reads CASSFSQFRDGETQYF. CDR3 nucleotides: TGTGCCAGCAGCTTTAGTCAATTCAGGGATGGGGAGACCCAGTACTTC.

The J gene is TRBJ1-1, the V gene TRBV13; 8 nucleotides align to TRBD1. The germline CDR1 and CDR2 sequences are PRHDT and FYEKMQ (reference sequence). The CDR3 loop spans 15 amino acids. The J segment lost 4 bases and the V segment lost 0 bases, leaving 4 bases of the junction unmatched. The CDR3 nucleotides are TGTGCCAGCAGCTTAGGCGGACAGGGAGGCACTGAAGCTTTCTTT. Its protein is CASSLGGQGGTEAFF.

The chain combines TRBV11-2 with TRBJ2-3; TRBD2 matches 8 bases. The CDR3 is made up of 16 amino acids. V trimming: 5 bases; J trimming: 3 bases; junction bases outside the gene matches: 10. In germline, CDR1 is SGHAT, CDR2 FQNNGV. The CDR3 nucleotides read TGTGCCAGCAGCGCATCACTAGCGGTTTTTACAGATACGCAGTATTTT. Translating it yields CASSASLAVFTDTQYF.

The CDR3 spells CASSPASTSAYQETQYF. The CDR3 coding sequence is TGTGCCAGCAGCCCTGCGTCGACTAGCGCTTACCAAGAGACCCAGTACTTC. This rearrangement joins TRBV7-9 to TRBJ2-5; 8 nucleotides agree with TRBD2. The ends lost 5 bases at V and 0 bases at J; junction bases unmatched: 11. Germline V gene sequence: CDR1 SEHNR, CDR2 FQNEAQ (reference sequence). The CDR3 spans 17 residues.

V usage is TRBV28 and J usage is TRBJ2-7; 10 nucleotides line up with TRBD2. With V trimmed by 6 bases and J by 5 bases, 10 bases remained unmatched. Germline CDR1 MDHEN, CDR2 SYDVKM. This CDR3 region has 15 residues. CDR3 in amino acids: CASSQGPSGSDEQYF. The CDR3 coding sequence is TGTGCCAGCAGCCAGGGGCCTAGCGGGAGCGACGAGCAGTACTTC.

V is TRBV28 and J is TRBJ2-3; no clear D gene. V was cut by 5 bases and J by 4 bases, with 16 bases left in between. The CDR3 is 15 residues long. Germline loops: CDR1 MDHEN, CDR2 SYDVKM. CDR3: CASSLRVKSPDTQYF. As DNA, the CDR3 is TGTGCCAGCAGTCTCCGGGTTAAAAGCCCAGATACGCAGTATTTT.

The rearrangement links TRBV27 to TRBJ1-5; no clear D. CDR1 MNHEY and CDR2 SMNVEV come from the germline V gene (reference sequence). V was cut by 5 bases and J by 3 bases, with 11 bases left in between. This CDR3 is built from 14 residues. CDR3 nucleotides: TGTGCCAGCAGTCCCCGGGAGTTCAATCAGCCCCAGCATTTT. It specifies CASSPREFNQPQHF.

The rearrangement links TRBV27 to TRBJ1-4; 8 nucleotides align to TRBD1. Looked up from germline, CDR1 is MNHEY and CDR2 is SMNVEV (reference sequence). After removal of 5 bases from V and 2 bases from J, the junction contained 4 bases not matched to a gene. This CDR3 region has 15 residues. CDR3 region: CASSTRQGTNEKLFF. The DNA for the CDR3 is TGTGCCAGCAGTACAAGACAGGGGACTAATGAAAAACTGTTTTTT.

The J gene is TRBJ1-2, the V gene TRBV7-6; 10 nucleotides line up with TRBD1. Germline loops: CDR1 SGHVS, CDR2 FNYEAQ. This CDR3 has 14 residues. V shed 3 bases, J shed 6 bases, and the junction held 4 bases outside the gene matches. CDR3 region: CASSLTGGADGYTF. CDR3 sequence (DNA): TGTGCCAGCAGCTTGACAGGGGGCGCGGATGGCTACACCTTC. Looking up the rest from reference TRBV7-6 and TRBJ1-2 gives the full variable domain: GAGVSQSPRYKVTKRGQDVALRCDPISGHVSLYWYRQALGQGPEFLTYFNYEAQQDKSGLPNDRFSAERPEGSISTLTIQRTEQRDSAMYRCASSLTGGADGYTFGSGTRLTVV.

About this clone: Other DNA sequences within the sample encode an identical CDR3. V gene TRBV10-2 combines with J gene TRBJ2-7, with D possibly being TRBD2 (5 bases). V was cut by 3 bases and J by 0 bases, with 9 bases left in between. The length of the CDR3 is 14 residues. Per the germline V gene, CDR1 is WSHSY and CDR2 is SAAADI. CDR3 sequence reads: CASSDRGSSYEQYF. The CDR3 DNA reads TGCGCCAGCAGTGACAGAGGGAGCTCCTACGAGCAGTACTTC.

This chain uses TRBV7-9 with TRBJ2-1; 7 positions agree with TRBD1. V dropped 3 bases and J dropped 7; count of bases not matched to a gene: 9. Germline CDR1 reads SEHNR; CDR2 reads FQNEAQ (reference sequence). This CDR3 contains 15 residues. Written as DNA, the CDR3 is TGTGCCAGCAGCTTCGGAGACAGGGCGGGTAATGAGCAGTTCTTC. Protein sequence: CASSFGDRAGNEQFF.

In the case of this clone: The same CDR3 also results from other DNA sequences found in this sample. This chain uses TRBV2 with TRBJ1-3, with a tentative D call TRBD1 (6 bases). V gave up 4 bases and J gave up 0 bases, with 7 bases separating them. CDR3 length: 14 amino acids. Looked up from germline, CDR1 is SNHLY and CDR2 is FYNNEI. CDR3 sequence reads: CASSARGSGNTIYF. CDR3 DNA sequence: TGTGCCAGCAGTGCCAGGGGCTCTGGAAACACCATATATTTT.

J is TRBJ2-5 and V is TRBV25-1, with D unresolved. The DNA matches TRBJ2-7 better at its end, which makes the J call doubtful. The germline gives CDR1 MGHDK, CDR2 SYGVNS. The CDR3 contains 13 residues. CDR3 amino acids: CASSDGYSYEQYF. The DNA of the CDR3 is TGTGCCAGCAGTGACGGATACTCCTACGAGCAGTACTTC.

This clone occurred once. V and J are TRBV27 and TRBJ2-7; 9 bases are a match to TRBD2. Germline lookup yields CDR1 MNHEY and CDR2 SMNVEV (reference sequence). The CDR3 has 16 amino acids. Trimming took 5 bases from V and 7 from J; bases not matched to a gene: 15. The CDR3 loop reads CASSPVWVAGAGEQYF. In DNA, the CDR3 is TGTGCCAGCAGTCCCGTCTGGGTAGCGGGAGCTGGAGAGCAGTACTTC.

The chain links TRBV18 to TRBJ2-3; weak D call: TRBD2 (6 bases). The V end lost 3 bases, the J end lost 8 bases, and 15 bases lay between the germline ends. From germline, CDR1 is KGHSH and CDR2 LQKENI. The CDR3 has 14 residues. The CDR3 spells CASSPSRRRGTQYF. The CDR3 nucleotides are TGTGCCAGCTCACCCTCACGGAGGAGGGGTACGCAGTATTTT.

This clone was seen a few times. The chain recombines TRBV19 with TRBJ1-1; no reliable D call. CDR3 length: 13 residues. V lost 2 bases, J lost 3 bases, and 7 bases lay in between. Per the germline V gene, CDR1 is LNHDA and CDR2 is SQIVND (reference sequence). CDR3 in DNA: TGTGCCAGTAGTATATTGATCCACACTGAAGCTTTCTTT. This codes for CASSILIHTEAFF.

The rearrangement links TRBV5-6 to TRBJ2-7; D is perhaps TRBD2 (5 bases). Trimming cost V 4 bases and J 9 bases, with 17 bases left between them. Per germline, CDR1 SGHDT and CDR2 YYEEEE. The CDR3 length is 13 residues. CDR3 loop: CASSRLLGNGQYF. The CDR3, as DNA: TGTGCCAGCAGCCGACTACTGGGAAACGGGCAGTACTTC.

The genes are TRBV9 and TRBJ2-2; 9 nucleotides line up with TRBD2. The junction had 13 bases not matched to a gene; V was cut back by 0 bases and J by 7 bases. The CDR3 is 18 amino acids. Germline CDR1 SGDLS, CDR2 YYNGEE. The CDR3 DNA is TGTGCCAGCAGCGTAGCCCTCTCCCAGCGGGAGGTAGGCGGGGAGCTGTTTTTT. Protein: CASSVALSQREVGGELFF.

V and J are TRBV7-9 and TRBJ1-4; D uncertain. V dropped 2 bases and J dropped 5 bases, with 3 bases sitting between them. In germline, CDR1 is SEHNR, CDR2 FQNEAQ (reference sequence). CDR3 size: 12 residues. The CDR3 sequence: CASSLYNEKLFF. The CDR3 DNA sequence: TGTGCCAGCAGCTTATACAATGAAAAACTGTTTTTT. Drawing the rest from reference TRBV7-9 and TRBJ1-4, the complete variable domain is DTGVSQNPRHKITKRGQNVTFRCDPISEHNRLYWYRQTLGQGPEFLTYFQNEAQLEKSRLLSDRFSAERPKGSFSTLEIQRTEQGDSAMYLCASSLYNEKLFFGSGTQLSVL.

This chain uses TRBV15 with TRBJ1-1; D remains ambiguous. The CDR3 contains 14 residues. V was clipped by 5 bases and J by 0 bases, with 10 bases between them. Germline CDR1 reads LNHNV; CDR2 reads YYDKDF (reference sequence). Written as DNA, the CDR3 is TGTGCCACCAGCGGTCAACGAATGAACACTGAAGCTTTCTTT. This gives the protein CATSGQRMNTEAFF. Looking up the rest from reference TRBV15 and TRBJ1-1 gives the full variable domain: DAMVIQNPRYQVTQFGKPVTLSCSQTLNHNVMYWYQQKSSQAPKLLFHYYDKDFNNEADTPDNFQSRRPNTSFCFLDIRSPGLGDTAMYLCATSGQRMNTEAFFGQGTRLTVV.

The rearrangement uses TRBV9 and TRBJ1-1; no definite D call. This CDR3 comprises 14 residues. The ends were cut back, 4 bases at V and 4 bases at J, with 14 bases in the middle. The V gene's germline CDR1 is SGDLS and CDR2 YYNGEE. The chain's CDR3 is CASSPPPPSTEAFF. CDR3 DNA: TGTGCCAGCAGCCCACCCCCGCCGAGCACTGAAGCTTTCTTT.